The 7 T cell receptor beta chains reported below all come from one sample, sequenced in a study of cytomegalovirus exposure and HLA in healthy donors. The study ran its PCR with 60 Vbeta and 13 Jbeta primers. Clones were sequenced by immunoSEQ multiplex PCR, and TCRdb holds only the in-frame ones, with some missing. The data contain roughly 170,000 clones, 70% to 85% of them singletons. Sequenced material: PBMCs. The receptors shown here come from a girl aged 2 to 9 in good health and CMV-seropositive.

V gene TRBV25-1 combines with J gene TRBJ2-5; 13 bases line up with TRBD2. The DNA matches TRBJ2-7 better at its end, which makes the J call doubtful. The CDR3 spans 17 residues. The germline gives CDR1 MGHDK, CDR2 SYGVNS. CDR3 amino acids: CASSANPGLAGYYEQYF. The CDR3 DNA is TGTGCCAGCAGTGCGAACCCGGGACTAGCGGGATACTACGAGCAGTACTTC.

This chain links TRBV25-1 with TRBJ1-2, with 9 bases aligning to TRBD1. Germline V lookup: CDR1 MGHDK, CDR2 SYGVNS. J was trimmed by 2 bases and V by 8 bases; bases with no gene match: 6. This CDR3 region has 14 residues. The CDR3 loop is CASRRQGENYGYTF. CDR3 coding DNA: TGTGCCAGCCGGAGACAGGGGGAAAACTATGGCTACACCTTC.

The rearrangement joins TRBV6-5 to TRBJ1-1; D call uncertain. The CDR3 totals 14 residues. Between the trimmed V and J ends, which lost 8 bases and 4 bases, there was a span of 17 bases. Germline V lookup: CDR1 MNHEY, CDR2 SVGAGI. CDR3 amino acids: CASRNIRGSTEAFF. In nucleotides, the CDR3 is TGTGCCAGCCGAAACATCCGGGGTAGCACTGAAGCTTTCTTT.

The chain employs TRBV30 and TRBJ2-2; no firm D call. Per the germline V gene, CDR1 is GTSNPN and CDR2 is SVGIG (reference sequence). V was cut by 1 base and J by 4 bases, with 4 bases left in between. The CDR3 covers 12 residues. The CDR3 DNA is TGTGCCTGGAGTGCTGTCACCGGGGAGCTGTTTTTT. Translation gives CAWSAVTGELFF. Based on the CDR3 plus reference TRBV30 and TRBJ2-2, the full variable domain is SQTIHQWPATLVQPVGSPLSLECTVEGTSNPNLYWYRQAAGRGLQLLFYSVGIGQISSEVPQNLSASRPQDRQFILSSKKLLLSDSGFYLCAWSAVTGELFFGEGSRLTVL.

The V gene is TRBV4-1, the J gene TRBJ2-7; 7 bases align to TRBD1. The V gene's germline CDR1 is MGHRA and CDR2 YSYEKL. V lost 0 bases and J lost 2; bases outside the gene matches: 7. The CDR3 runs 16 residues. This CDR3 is CASSQEPTGHPYEQYF. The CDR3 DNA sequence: TGCGCCAGCAGCCAAGAACCGACAGGGCATCCCTACGAGCAGTACTTC.

This chain's CDR3 is CASGKPSGLSGELFF. The CDR3 region has the DNA TGTGCTAGTGGTAAACCCTCAGGACTTTCCGGGGAGCTGTTTTTT. The rearrangement links TRBV12-5 to TRBJ2-2, with D possibly TRBD2 on 5 matching bases. Trimming left V 5 bases short and J 6 bases short, with 16 bases between. Germline assignment: CDR1 LGHNT and CDR2 FRNRAP. There are 15 residues in the CDR3.

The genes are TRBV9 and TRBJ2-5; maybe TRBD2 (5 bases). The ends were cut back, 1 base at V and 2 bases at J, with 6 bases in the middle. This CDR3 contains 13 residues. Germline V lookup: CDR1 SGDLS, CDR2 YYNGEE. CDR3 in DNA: TGTGCCAGCAGCGTAACGGGACAAGAGACCCAGTACTTC. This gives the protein CASSVTGQETQYF.